The 28 T cell receptor beta chains below all came from one sample that was sequenced in a study of blood T cell repertoires in COVID-19. Method: immunoSEQ multiplex PCR; TCRdb's copy keeps in-frame clones and lacks some. The profile shows around 30,000 clones, 75% to 90% of them singletons. Material: peripheral blood. These TCRs come from a man aged 55 to 70 with acute or convalescent COVID-19.

The chain recombines TRBV10-2 with TRBJ2-1; D unclear. The germline CDR1 and CDR2 sequences are WSHSY and SAAADI. V was trimmed by 2 bases and J by 10 bases, leaving 9 bases between them. The CDR3 loop spans 12 amino acids. The CDR3 protein is CASSEVAWEQFF. For the CDR3, the DNA is TGCGCCAGCAGTGAGGTGGCTTGGGAGCAGTTCTTC.

The sample holds one count of this clone. J is TRBJ2-7 and V is TRBV27; D may be TRBD2 (5 bases). CDR1 and CDR2 from the germline V gene are MNHEY and SMNVEV (reference sequence). V was pared by 2 bases and J by 2 bases, with 13 bases between. There are 15 residues in the CDR3. This CDR3 reads CASSLQSGSAYEQYF. As DNA, the CDR3 is TGTGCCAGCAGTTTACAATCGGGTAGCGCCTACGAGCAGTACTTC.

The DNA of the CDR3 is TGTGCCAGTACCCGGGAGGGGAGGGGCACTGAAGCTTTCTTT. This gives the protein CASTREGRGTEAFF. The chain uses TRBV6-5 and TRBJ1-1; D may be TRBD1 (5 bases). The CDR3 length is 14 residues. With 9 bases removed from V and 4 bases from J, the gap between germline ends came to 18 bases. CDR1 and CDR2 (germline): MNHEY, SVGAGI.

The gene calls are TRBV29-1 and TRBJ1-2; D unresolved. This CDR3 region has 14 residues. CDR1 is SQVTM and CDR2 is ANQGSEA in the germline V gene. Trimming took 1 base from V and 3 from J, leaving 12 bases between them. CDR3 sequence (DNA): TGCAGCGTTGAAGTACGCGGGGAGGACTATGGCTACACCTTC. Its protein product is CSVEVRGEDYGYTF.

The rearrangement links TRBV19 to TRBJ2-2, with D perhaps TRBD1 (6 bases). The CDR3 contains 15 residues. Between the trimmed V and J ends, which lost 8 bases and 4 bases, there was a span of 17 bases. Germline V gene data show CDR1 as LNHDA and CDR2 as SQIVND (reference sequence). The CDR3 sequence is CASGFGRGGTGELFF. The CDR3 DNA is TGTGCCAGTGGATTCGGCAGGGGCGGCACCGGGGAGCTGTTTTTT.

The gene calls are TRBV10-1 and TRBJ2-1, with D hard to call. CDR1 is WNHNN and CDR2 is SYGVQD in the germline V gene (reference sequence). The germline V and J ends were trimmed by 2 bases and 0 bases, with 11 bases remaining between them. The CDR3 is 16 amino acids. CDR3 nucleotides: TGCGCCAGCAGTGAGGTATCGACTGGCTCCTACAATGAGCAGTTCTTC. Protein: CASSEVSTGSYNEQFF.

The count of this clone is one. The chain recombines TRBV11-1 with TRBJ2-2; D not resolved. The germline V gene encodes CDR1 SGHAT and CDR2 FQDESV (reference sequence). The CDR3 covers 16 residues. The V end lost 2 bases, the J end lost 0 bases, and 10 bases lay between the germline ends. CDR3 sequence (DNA): TGTGCCAGCAGCTTAAATCCGAGTGCGAACACCGGGGAGCTGTTTTTT. This encodes CASSLNPSANTGELFF.

The V gene is TRBV5-4, the J gene TRBJ2-2; D might be TRBD2 (5 bases). The V end was cut by 0 bases, the J end by 4 bases, with 13 bases between. Germline CDR1 reads SGHNT; CDR2 reads YYREEE (reference sequence). This CDR3 contains 16 residues. Written as DNA, the CDR3 is TGTGCCAGCAGCTTGGGGCTCGGGATTGGCACCGGGGAGCTGTTTTTT. It translates to CASSLGLGIGTGELFF.

In its sample, this clone was seen once. The J gene is TRBJ2-3, the V gene TRBV11-1, with D possibly matching TRBD2 (6 bases). CDR1 is SGHAT, CDR2 FQDESV, per germline (reference sequence). CDR3 size: 15 residues. The V gene lost 2 bases and the J gene lost 1 base, with 10 bases spanning the gap. CDR3 in DNA: TGTGCCAGCAGCTTACGGTTAGCGGGCACAGATACGCAGTATTTT. Translating it yields CASSLRLAGTDTQYF.

Comment on this clone: Compared with germline, one end of the junction differs, possibly owing to a read error. The chain is built from TRBV19 and TRBJ1-1; maybe TRBD1 (5 bases). Germline V gene data show CDR1 as LNHDA and CDR2 as SQIVND (reference sequence). CDR3 length: 14 amino acids. The chain's CDR3 is CASSMNRGNSEAFF. CDR3 nucleotide sequence: TGTGCCAGTAGTATGAATAGGGGAAACAGTGAAGCTTTCTTT.

The chain uses TRBV18 and TRBJ1-2; D not resolved. The germline gives CDR1 KGHSH, CDR2 LQKENI. Trimming took off 1 base at V and 2 bases at J, with 8 bases between the two ends. The CDR3 totals 14 residues. CDR3 coding DNA: TGTGCCAGCTCACCACTGGAGGGCAACTATGGCTACACCTTC. It translates to CASSPLEGNYGYTF.

In DNA form, the CDR3 reads TGTGCCAGCAGTCTGGACAGGGCCCAGCCCCAGCATTTT. This codes for CASSLDRAQPQHF. This rearrangement joins TRBV2 to TRBJ1-5; TRBD1 matches at 8 bases. V shed 5 bases, J shed 7 bases, and the junction held 4 bases outside the gene matches. The CDR3 contains 13 residues. In germline, CDR1 is SNHLY, CDR2 FYNNEI.

This sequence joins TRBV6-1 and TRBJ1-5, with D perhaps matching TRBD1 (5 bases). Trimming pared 2 bases from V and 0 bases from J, leaving 8 bases between. Per germline, CDR1 MNHNS and CDR2 SASEGT. The CDR3 is 15 amino acids. CDR3 sequence (DNA): TGTGCCAGCAGTGAACAGGGATATAGCAATCAGCCCCAGCATTTT. Translated: CASSEQGYSNQPQHF.

The rearrangement links TRBV2 to TRBJ1-1, with TRBD1 as a possible D gene (6 bases). Trimming pared 5 bases from V and 1 base from J, leaving 14 bases between. CDR1 and CDR2 from the germline V gene are SNHLY and FYNNEI. The CDR3 sequence is 15 residues long. The CDR3 region is CASSLVGTPNTEAFF. The CDR3 nucleotides are TGTGCCAGCAGTCTCGTGGGGACACCGAACACTGAAGCTTTCTTT.

This chain links TRBV24-1 with TRBJ1-2; D gene unclear. The germline V gene encodes CDR1 KGHDR and CDR2 SFDVKD. CDR3 length: 13 residues. V was cut by 4 bases and J by 4 bases, with 9 bases left in between. CDR3 sequence reads: CATSDSDIYGYTF. DNA for the CDR3: TGTGCCACCAGTGACTCAGACATCTATGGCTACACCTTC.

The chain couples TRBV5-4 to TRBJ1-1; 7 nucleotides align to TRBD1. J lost 7 bases, V lost 5 bases, and 8 bases had no gene match. Germline CDR1 reads SGHNT; CDR2 reads YYREEE (reference sequence). The CDR3 spans 13 residues. The CDR3 nucleotides are TGTGCCAGCAGTTCCGACAGGGCTAATGAAGCTTTCTTT. It codes for CASSSDRANEAFF.

Remarks on this clone: Other DNA variants within this sample encode the same CDR3. The chain has TRBV18 and TRBJ1-1; D not resolved. Germline loops: CDR1 KGHSH, CDR2 LQKENI. This CDR3 has 11 amino acids. V was cut by 3 bases and J by 7 bases, with 6 bases left in between. CDR3 sequence reads: CASSPESEAFF. Here the CDR3 DNA reads TGTGCCAGCTCACCTGAGAGTGAAGCTTTCTTT.

Here the CDR3 DNA reads TGTGCCAGCAGTTTCGGGACAGGGGGAGAGACCCAGTACTTC. It yields the protein CASSFGTGGETQYF. V and J are TRBV27 and TRBJ2-5, with 11 bases fitting TRBD1. This CDR3 region has 14 residues. Germline V gene sequence: CDR1 MNHEY, CDR2 SMNVEV (reference sequence). V gave up 3 bases and J gave up 4 bases; unmatched junction bases: 1.

This chain uses TRBV19 with TRBJ2-3; 7 nucleotides agree with TRBD1. V trimming: 2 bases; J trimming: 4 bases; junction bases outside the gene matches: 6. Germline loops: CDR1 LNHDA, CDR2 SQIVND (reference sequence). CDR3 length: 15 amino acids. The CDR3 reads CASSIFGTVPDTQYF. CDR3 nucleotide sequence: TGTGCCAGTAGTATATTCGGGACAGTGCCAGATACGCAGTATTTT.

This CDR3 reads CASSLARAAGTANEKLFF. The CDR3 DNA reads TGTGCCAGCAGCTTAGCCCGCGCGGCCGGGACAGCTAATGAAAAACTGTTTTTT. The V gene is TRBV7-2, the J gene TRBJ1-4; 7 bases are a match to TRBD1. Germline V gives CDR1 SGHTA, CDR2 FQGNSA. The length of the CDR3 is 18 residues. V was clipped by 0 bases and J by 3 bases; unmatched bases: 10.

This sequence joins TRBV6-5 and TRBJ2-1, with 10 bases identical to TRBD1. The V and J ends lost 5 bases and 4 bases, in that order; junction bases with no gene match: 5. Looked up from germline, CDR1 is MNHEY and CDR2 is SVGAGI. The length of the CDR3 is 15 residues. This chain's CDR3 is CASSPDRGQYNEQFF. In DNA, the CDR3 is TGTGCCAGCAGTCCCGACAGGGGGCAGTACAATGAGCAGTTCTTC.

The chain links TRBV28 to TRBJ1-2, with TRBD1 as a possible D gene (6 bases). The V and J ends lost 7 bases and 7 bases respectively, with 16 bases between them. The length of the CDR3 is 13 residues. Germline V CDR1 and CDR2: MDHEN, SYDVKM. For the CDR3, the DNA is TGTGCCAGCACCTTACCGGCAGGGGCTGGCTACACCTTC. Translation: CASTLPAGAGYTF.

The genes are TRBV27 and TRBJ2-7; 11 nucleotides agree with TRBD1. The V gene end was trimmed by 5 bases and the J gene end by 7 bases; junction bases not matched to a gene: 10. The CDR3 consists of 15 residues. Germline V gene lookup returns CDR1 MNHEY and CDR2 SMNVEV (reference sequence). Written as DNA, the CDR3 is TGTGCCAGCAGTCTTAGGACAGGGGGCCTGAGGGAGCAGTACTTC. Translated, it gives CASSLRTGGLREQYF.

In DNA form, the CDR3 reads TGCGCCAGCAGCCAAGACGGGTTTTACGAGCAGTACTTC. This codes for CASSQDGFYEQYF. This chain connects TRBV4-1 to TRBJ2-7; D gene ambiguous. The V gene's germline CDR1 is MGHRA and CDR2 YSYEKL. CDR3 length equals 13 residues. Trimming stripped 0 bases from V and 4 bases from J, with 7 bases between.

The V and J genes are TRBV6-1 and TRBJ1-1; D gene unclear. Trimming took 2 bases from V and 1 from J, leaving 8 bases between them. Germline loops: CDR1 MNHNS, CDR2 SASEGT. CDR3 length: 14 residues. The CDR3 DNA is TGTGCCAGCAGTGAAATTGGAGCGAACACTGAAGCTTTCTTT. Amino acid sequence: CASSEIGANTEAFF.

The chain employs TRBV27 and TRBJ1-2; 8 positions agree with TRBD1. The V gene's germline CDR1 is MNHEY and CDR2 SMNVEV (reference sequence). With V trimmed by 6 bases and J by 4 bases, 7 bases remained unmatched. This CDR3 region has 14 residues. The DNA for the CDR3 is TGTGCCAGCAGGGGGACAGGTCCGGCCTATGGCTACACCTTC. Amino acids: CASRGTGPAYGYTF.

This clone was seen only a few times. This chain links TRBV10-3 with TRBJ2-5; 11 bases fit TRBD2. V dropped 5 bases and J dropped 2; count of bases not matched to a gene: 7. Germline V lookup: CDR1 ENHRY, CDR2 SYGVKD. This CDR3 is built from 16 residues. The CDR3 bases are TGTGCCATCAGTAGATCCGGGACTAGCGGTCAAGAGACCCAGTACTTC. Amino acids: CAISRSGTSGQETQYF.

The genes are TRBV5-6 and TRBJ2-1; possible D gene TRBD2, 5 bases. The CDR3 runs 15 residues. V lost 0 bases to trimming and J lost 8 bases, with 15 bases between them. Germline V CDR1 and CDR2: SGHDT, YYEEEE. The CDR3 DNA reads as TGTGCCAGCAGCTTGGGGGGAGACCCAGCCGATGAGCAGTTCTTC. This encodes CASSLGGDPADEQFF.